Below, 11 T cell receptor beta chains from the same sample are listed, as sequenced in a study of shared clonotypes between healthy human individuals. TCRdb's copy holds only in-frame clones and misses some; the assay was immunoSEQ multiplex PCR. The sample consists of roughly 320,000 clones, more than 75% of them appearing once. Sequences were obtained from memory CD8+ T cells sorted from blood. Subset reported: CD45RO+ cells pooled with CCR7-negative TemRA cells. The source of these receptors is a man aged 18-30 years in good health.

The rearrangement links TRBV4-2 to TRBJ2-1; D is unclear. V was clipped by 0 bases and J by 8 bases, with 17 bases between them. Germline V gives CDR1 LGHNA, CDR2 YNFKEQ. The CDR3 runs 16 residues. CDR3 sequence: CASSQEAPLSIHEQFF. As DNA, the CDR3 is TGTGCCAGCAGCCAAGAGGCGCCGCTTAGTATCCATGAGCAGTTCTTC.

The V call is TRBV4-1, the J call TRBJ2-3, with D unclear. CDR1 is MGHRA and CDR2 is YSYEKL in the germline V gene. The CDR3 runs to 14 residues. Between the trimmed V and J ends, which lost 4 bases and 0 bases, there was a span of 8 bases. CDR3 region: CASSRSPSTDTQYF. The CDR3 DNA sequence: TGCGCCAGCAGCCGGAGTCCAAGCACAGATACGCAGTATTTT.

This chain's CDR3 is CASSFGGEGKADTQYF. The DNA for the CDR3 is TGTGCCAGCAGCTTCGGGGGAGAGGGGAAGGCAGATACGCAGTATTTT. The rearrangement links TRBV13 to TRBJ2-3, with a tentative D call TRBD2 (6 bases). Germline lookup yields CDR1 PRHDT and CDR2 FYEKMQ (reference sequence). The CDR3 spans 16 residues. V was cut by 3 bases and J by 4 bases, with 17 bases left in between.

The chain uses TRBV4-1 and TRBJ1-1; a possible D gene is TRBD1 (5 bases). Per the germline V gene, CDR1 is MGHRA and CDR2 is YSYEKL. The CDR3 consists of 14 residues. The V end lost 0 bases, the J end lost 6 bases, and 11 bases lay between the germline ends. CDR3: CASSQDPGGSEAFF. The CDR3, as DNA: TGCGCCAGCAGCCAAGATCCCGGGGGTTCTGAAGCTTTCTTT.

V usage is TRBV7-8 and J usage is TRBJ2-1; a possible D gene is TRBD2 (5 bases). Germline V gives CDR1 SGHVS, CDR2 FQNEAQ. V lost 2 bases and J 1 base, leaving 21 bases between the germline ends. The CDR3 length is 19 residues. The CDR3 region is CASSLPTAPRASSYNEQFF. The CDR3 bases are TGTGCCAGCAGCTTACCCACGGCCCCGCGGGCGAGTTCCTACAATGAGCAGTTCTTC. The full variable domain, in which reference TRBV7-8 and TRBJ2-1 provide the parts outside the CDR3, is GAGVSQSPRYKVAKRGQDVALRCDPISGHVSLFWYQQALGQGPEFLTYFQNEAQLDKSGLPSDRFFAERPEGSVSTLKIQRTQQEDSAVYLCASSLPTAPRASSYNEQFFGPGTRLTVL.

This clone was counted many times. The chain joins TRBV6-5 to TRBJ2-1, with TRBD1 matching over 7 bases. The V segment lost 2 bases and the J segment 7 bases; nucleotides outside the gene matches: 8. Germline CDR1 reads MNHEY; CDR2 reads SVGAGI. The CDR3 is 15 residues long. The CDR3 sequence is CASSYPTQGRNEQFF. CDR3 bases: TGTGCCAGCAGTTACCCTACACAGGGGAGAAATGAGCAGTTCTTC.

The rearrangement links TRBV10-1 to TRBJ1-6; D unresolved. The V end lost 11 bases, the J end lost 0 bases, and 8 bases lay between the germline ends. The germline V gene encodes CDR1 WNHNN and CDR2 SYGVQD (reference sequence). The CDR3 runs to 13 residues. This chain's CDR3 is CAAGGSYNSPLHF. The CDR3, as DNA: TGCGCCGCGGGTGGCTCCTATAATTCACCCCTCCACTTT.

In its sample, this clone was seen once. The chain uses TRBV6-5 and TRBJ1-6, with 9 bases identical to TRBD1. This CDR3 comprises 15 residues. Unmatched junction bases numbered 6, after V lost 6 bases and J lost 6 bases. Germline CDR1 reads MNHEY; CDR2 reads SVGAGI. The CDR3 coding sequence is TGTGCCAGCAGCCCGGGACAGGGTGCTAATTCACCCCTCCACTTT. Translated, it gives CASSPGQGANSPLHF.

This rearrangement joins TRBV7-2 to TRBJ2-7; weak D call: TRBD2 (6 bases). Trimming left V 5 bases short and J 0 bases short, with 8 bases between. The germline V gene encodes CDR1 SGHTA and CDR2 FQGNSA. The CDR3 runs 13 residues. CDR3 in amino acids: CASSPDYSYEQYF. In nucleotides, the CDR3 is TGTGCCAGCAGCCCGGACTACTCCTACGAGCAGTACTTC.

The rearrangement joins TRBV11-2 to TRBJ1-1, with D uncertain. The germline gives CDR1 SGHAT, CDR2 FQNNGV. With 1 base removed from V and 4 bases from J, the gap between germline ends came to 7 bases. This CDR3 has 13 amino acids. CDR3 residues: CASSLVAGTEAFF. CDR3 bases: TGTGCCAGCAGCTTAGTCGCGGGCACTGAAGCTTTCTTT.

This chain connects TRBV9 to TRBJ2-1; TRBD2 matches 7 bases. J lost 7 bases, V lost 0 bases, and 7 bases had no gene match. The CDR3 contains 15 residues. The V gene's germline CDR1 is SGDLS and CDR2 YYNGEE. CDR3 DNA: TGTGCCAGCAGCGTAGAGACTAGCCTGGGGAATGAGCAGTTCTTC. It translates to CASSVETSLGNEQFF.